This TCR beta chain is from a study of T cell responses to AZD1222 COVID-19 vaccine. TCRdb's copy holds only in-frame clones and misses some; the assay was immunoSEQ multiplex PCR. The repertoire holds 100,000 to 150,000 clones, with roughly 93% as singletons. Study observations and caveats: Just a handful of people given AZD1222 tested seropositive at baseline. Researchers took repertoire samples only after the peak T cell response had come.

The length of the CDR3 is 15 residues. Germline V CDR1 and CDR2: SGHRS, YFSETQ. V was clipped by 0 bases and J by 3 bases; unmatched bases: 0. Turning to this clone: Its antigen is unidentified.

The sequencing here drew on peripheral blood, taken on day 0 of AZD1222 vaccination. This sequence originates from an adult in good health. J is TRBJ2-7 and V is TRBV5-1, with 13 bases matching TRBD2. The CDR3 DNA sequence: TGCGCCAGCAGCTTGGGGACTAGCGGGAGCTACGAGCAGTACTTC. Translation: CASSLGTSGSYEQYF.